This T cell receptor beta chain was observed in a study of vaccination and CD4 T cells after COVID-19. Across the whole study: A vaccine, either BNT162b2 or mRNA-1273, was given to participants in two doses. Overlapping spike pools from SARS-CoV-2 and HCoV-NL63, HCoV-OC43 and HCoV-229E served as culture stimuli.

Of note for this clonotype: What it binds is unknown.

This sample's treatment: roughly ten-day PBMC culture with coronavirus spike peptide pools or control peptides (ViraFEST assay). Sequence data for DNA of cultured CD4+ T cells were generated by the Oncomine TCR Beta short-read assay. Cultures of CD4+ T cells served as the source for extracting genomic DNA. TCRdb ran MiXCR on the PCR reads and lists one entry per CDR3 protein. The data show about 11,000 distinct CDR3 sequences, around 53% seen once. V dropped 5 bases and J dropped 0 bases, with 14 bases sitting between them. CDR1 and CDR2 (germline): DFQATT, SNEGSKA (reference sequence). The length of the CDR3 is 15 residues.

V is TRBV20-1 and J is TRBJ2-1, with TRBD2 as a possible D gene (6 bases). The sequence came from a human donor who had recovered from COVID-19. The sequenced material came from CD4+ T cells from blood, cultured in vitro. CDR3 sequence: CSAEETRSSYNEQFF. CDR3 DNA: TGCAGTGCTGAAGAGACTAGAAGCTCCTACAATGAGCAGTTCTTC.